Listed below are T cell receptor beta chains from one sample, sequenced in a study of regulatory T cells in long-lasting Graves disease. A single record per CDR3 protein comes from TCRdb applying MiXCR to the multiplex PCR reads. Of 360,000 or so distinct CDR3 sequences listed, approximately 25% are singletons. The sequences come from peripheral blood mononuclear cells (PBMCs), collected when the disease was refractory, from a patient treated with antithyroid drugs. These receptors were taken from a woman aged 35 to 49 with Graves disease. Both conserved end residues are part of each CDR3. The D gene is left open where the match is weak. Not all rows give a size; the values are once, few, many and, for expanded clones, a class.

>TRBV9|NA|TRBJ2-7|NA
CASSPRQVTYEQYF
TGTGCCAGCAGCCCTCGACAGGTAACCTACGAGCAGTACTTC
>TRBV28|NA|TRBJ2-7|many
CASSGGSSYEQYF
TGTGCCAGCAGCGGAGGGTCCTCCTACGAGCAGTACTTC
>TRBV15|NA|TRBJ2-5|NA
CATSRDGGQRLTQYF
TGTGCCACCAGCAGAGACGGCGGACAGCGACTGACCCAGTACTTC
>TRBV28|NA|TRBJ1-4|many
CASSPYVGRIEKLFF
TGTGCCAGCAGCCCTTATGTGGGGCGGATTGAAAAACTGTTTTTT
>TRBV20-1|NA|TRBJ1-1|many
CSARAPANTEAFF
TGCAGTGCTAGGGCGCCAGCGAACACTGAAGCTTTCTTT
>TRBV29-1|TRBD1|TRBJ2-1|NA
CSVESYQGAYNEQFF
TGCAGCGTTGAGTCTTACCAGGGGGCCTACAATGAGCAGTTCTTC
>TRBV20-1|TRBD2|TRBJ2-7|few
CSAARGGRGTYEQYF
TGCAGTGCAGCCCGGGGCGGGAGGGGAACCTACGAGCAGTACTTC
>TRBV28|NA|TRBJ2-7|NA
CASTGLLSTYEQYF
TGTGCCAGCACGGGCCTTCTTTCAACCTACGAGCAGTACTTC
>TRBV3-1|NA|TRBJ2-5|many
CASSQDGDGQETQYF
TGTGCCAGCAGCCAAGATGGGGACGGTCAAGAGACCCAGTACTTC
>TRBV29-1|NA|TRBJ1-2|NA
CSVQTSLVEGYGYTF
TGCAGCGTCCAAACATCGCTTGTCGAGGGCTATGGCTACACCTTC
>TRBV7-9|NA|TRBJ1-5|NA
CASSLGLAQPQHF
TGTGCCAGCAGCTTAGGTCTCGCGCAGCCCCAGCATTTT
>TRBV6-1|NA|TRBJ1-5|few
CASSGTGPSNQPQHF
TGTGCCAGCAGTGGCACAGGTCCTTCGAATCAGCCCCAGCATTTT
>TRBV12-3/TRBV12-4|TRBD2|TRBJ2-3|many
CASSRSGRAGTDTQYF
TGTGCCAGCAGCAGAAGCGGGAGGGCCGGAACAGATACGCAGTATTTT
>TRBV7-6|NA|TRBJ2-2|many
CASSQDGTANTGELFF
TGTGCCAGCAGCCAAGACGGGACCGCGAACACCGGGGAGCTGTTTTTT
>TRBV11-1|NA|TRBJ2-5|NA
CASSSFRGETQYF
TGTGCCAGCAGCTCCTTTCGAGGAGAGACCCAGTACTTC
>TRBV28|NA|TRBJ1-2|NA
CASSFLNYGYTF
TGTGCCAGCAGTTTCCTTAACTATGGCTACACCTTC
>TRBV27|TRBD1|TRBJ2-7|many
CASSLTGTGKYEQYF
TGTGCCAGCAGTTTAACCGGGACAGGGAAATACGAGCAGTACTTC
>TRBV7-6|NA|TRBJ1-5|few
CASSRDAPPQHF
TGTGCCAGCAGCCGGGACGCCCCGCCCCAGCATTTT
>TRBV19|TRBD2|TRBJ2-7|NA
CATAMGLAGSSYEQYF
TGTGCCACCGCCATGGGGCTAGCGGGAAGCTCCTACGAGCAGTACTTC
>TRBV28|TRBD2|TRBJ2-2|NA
CASSLSGLANTGELFF
TGTGCCAGCAGCCTATCGGGACTAGCAAACACCGGGGAGCTGTTTTTT
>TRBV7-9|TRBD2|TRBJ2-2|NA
CASLSGSAGELFF
TGTGCCAGCCTTAGCGGGAGCGCCGGGGAGCTGTTTTTT
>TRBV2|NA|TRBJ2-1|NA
CASSPSNIVRTTLRWEQFF
TGTGCCAGCAGTCCCTCAAACATAGTCCGGACTACCCTCCGGTGGGAGCAGTTCTTC
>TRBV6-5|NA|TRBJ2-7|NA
CASSYSHPGGHEQYF
TGTGCCAGCAGTTACTCCCACCCCGGGGGCCACGAGCAGTACTTC